A single sample is the source of the 22 T cell receptor beta chains below, sequenced in a study of T cells in Graves' hyperthyroidism and ophthalmopathy. RNA transcripts provided the source from which TCR beta CDR3 regions were amplified. The TCR CDR3 was amplified in a first-round RT-PCR using the HTBI primer set. One entry per CDR3 protein results from TCRdb running MiXCR on the multiplex PCR reads. The table lists roughly 98,000 distinct CDR3 sequences, around 37% of them singletons. Source material: peripheral blood or thyroid tissue (not recorded which). These receptors were taken from a woman aged 25-40 years with Graves' hyperthyroidism.

CDR3 in DNA: TGTGCCAGCAGCTCCCTAGCGGGACTCTACGAGCAGTACTTC. It codes for CASSSLAGLYEQYF. The V and J genes are TRBV9 and TRBJ2-7; 9 nucleotides match TRBD2. This CDR3 comprises 14 residues. Germline CDR1 SGDLS, CDR2 YYNGEE. J gave up 3 bases and V 4 bases, and 5 bases lay outside the gene matches.

This clonotype was recorded many times. The genes are TRBV7-2 and TRBJ1-2; TRBD1 agrees at 7 bases. Germline V gene lookup returns CDR1 SGHTA and CDR2 FQGNSA. CDR3 length: 13 residues. Trimming cost V 5 bases and J 4 bases; bases outside gene matches: 4. The CDR3, as DNA: TGTGCCAGCAGCCCCGGGACAGCCTATGGCTACACCTTC. Translating it yields CASSPGTAYGYTF.

This sequence joins TRBV5-6 and TRBJ1-5; D may be TRBD1 (5 bases). V lost 3 bases to trimming and J lost 11 bases, with 24 bases between them. CDR3 size: 16 residues. Germline loops: CDR1 SGHDT, CDR2 YYEEEE. This chain's CDR3 is CASSSGPDGFGETQHF. In DNA, the CDR3 is TGTGCCAGCAGCTCGGGACCGGACGGGTTTGGGGAGACCCAGCATTTT.

Many counts were recorded for this clonotype. In DNA form, the CDR3 reads TGTGCCAGCAGCGTAGTGCTAAACACCGGGGAGCTGTTTTTT. Translating it yields CASSVVLNTGELFF. The chain couples TRBV9 to TRBJ2-2, with D unresolved. Trimming stripped 0 bases from V and 2 bases from J, with 5 bases between. This CDR3 has 14 amino acids. Germline loops: CDR1 SGDLS, CDR2 YYNGEE.

The J gene is TRBJ2-1, the V gene TRBV10-3; D possibly uses TRBD1 or TRBD2 (6 bases each). Germline values: CDR1 ENHRY, CDR2 SYGVKD. The CDR3 has 14 amino acids. Trimming left V 10 bases short and J 1 base short, with 14 bases between. The CDR3: CATVGGRSYNEQFF. DNA for the CDR3: TGTGCCACCGTAGGGGGGAGGTCCTACAATGAGCAGTTCTTC.

Remarks on this clonotype: A much bigger clone sits one base away, suggesting this may be a read error. No conserved phenylalanine or tryptophan is present at the end of the CDR3, so a read error is the likely explanation. The limits of the CDR3 on the DNA are not certain, so only TCRdb's listed CDR3 is given. V is TRBV6-5 and J is TRBJ2-7; the table gives TRBD2 as D, unverified against the DNA. In germline, CDR1 is MNHEY, CDR2 SVGAGI. From its first to its last residue, the CDR3 has 12 amino acids. This CDR3 reads CASSRPGLAGHM.

This clonotype showed up many times. This chain connects TRBV5-4 to TRBJ1-2; D not resolved. Trimming took 5 bases from V and 7 from J, leaving 15 bases between them. Looked up from germline, CDR1 is SGHNT and CDR2 is YYREEE (reference sequence). The CDR3 length is 13 residues. The CDR3 here is CASSSPGGGGYTF. The DNA of the CDR3 is TGTGCCAGCAGTTCCCCGGGTGGAGGTGGCTACACCTTC.

The gene calls are TRBV7-2 and TRBJ2-6, with D unclear. Germline CDR1 is SGHTA and CDR2 is FQGNSA. V was shortened by 5 bases and J by 3 bases, with 8 bases between the two germline ends. This CDR3 has 14 residues. The CDR3 coding sequence is TGTGCCAGCAGCGATCCCGTTGGGGCCAACGTCCTGACTTTC. This encodes CASSDPVGANVLTF.

This clonotype was picked up a small number of times. The chain is built from TRBV28 and TRBJ1-4; no clear D gene. V was clipped by 8 bases and J by 0 bases, with 13 bases between them. CDR3 length: 15 amino acids. CDR1 is MDHEN, CDR2 SYDVKM, per germline. In DNA form, the CDR3 reads TGTGCCAGCGGGTCAGAGACCGCAACTAATGAAAAACTGTTTTTT. Translating it yields CASGSETATNEKLFF.

This sequence joins TRBV12-3 or TRBV12-4 and TRBJ1-2, with 10 bases identical to TRBD1. This CDR3 is 14 amino acids long. With V trimmed by 7 bases and J by 8 bases, 10 bases remained unmatched. The CDR3 sequence is CASTPTGTGAGYTF. CDR3 sequence (DNA): TGTGCCAGCACCCCCACCGGGACAGGGGCCGGCTACACCTTC.

This sequence joins TRBV7-9 and TRBJ1-3, with TRBD1 matching over 7 bases. Germline V lookup: CDR1 SEHNR, CDR2 FQNEAQ (reference sequence). Trimming took 6 bases from V and 7 from J; bases not matched to a gene: 3. The CDR3 runs to 12 residues. CDR3 in DNA: TGTGCCAGCAGACGACAGGGTAACACCATATATTTT. Its protein is CASRRQGNTIYF.

The genes are TRBV2 and TRBJ2-5; 7 nucleotides line up with TRBD2. V lost 3 bases to trimming and J lost 9 bases; unmatched junction nucleotides: 16. The CDR3 has 16 residues. Germline CDR1 SNHLY, CDR2 FYNNEI. The CDR3 bases are TGTGCCAGCAGTGAGGCTAGCGGAAGCGGTCTCGAGGCCCAGTACTTC. Its protein is CASSEASGSGLEAQYF. Drawing the rest from reference TRBV2 and TRBJ2-5, the complete variable domain is EPEVTQTPSHQVTQMGQEVILRCVPISNHLYFYWYRQILGQKVEFLVSFYNNEISEKSEIFDDQFSVERPDGSNFTLKIRSTKLEDSAMYFCASSEASGSGLEAQYFGPGTRLLVL.

This clonotype came up many times. This chain connects TRBV7-6 to TRBJ2-5, with 11 bases matching TRBD2. Trimming at V came to 1 base and at J to 5 bases, leaving 6 bases not matched to a gene. The germline gives CDR1 SGHVS, CDR2 FNYEAQ. The CDR3 is 16 residues long. Written as DNA, the CDR3 is TGTGCCAGCAGCTTAGGGGTAGCGGGAGGGACCGAGACCCAGTACTTC. Its translation is CASSLGVAGGTETQYF.

Worth noting for this clonotype: A junction end diverges from the germline sequence, so it may reflect a read error. The chain is built from TRBV2 and TRBJ1-1; D may be TRBD1 (5 bases). The CDR3 sequence is 13 residues long. CDR1 and CDR2 (germline): SNHLY, FYNNEI. The CDR3 reads CASFKEGSTEASF. In DNA form, the CDR3 reads TGTGCCAGCTTCAAAGAGGGGAGCACTGAAGCTTCCTTT.

This clonotype was found many times. The V and J genes are TRBV5-1 and TRBJ2-7, with 8 bases aligning to TRBD2. The germline V gene encodes CDR1 SGHRS and CDR2 YFSETQ. This CDR3 is 15 amino acids long. J gave up 2 bases and V 4 bases, and 8 bases lay outside the gene matches. Here the CDR3 reads CASSPLLADAYEQYF. The CDR3 bases are TGCGCCAGCAGCCCGTTACTAGCGGACGCCTACGAGCAGTACTTC.

The gene calls are TRBV7-3 and TRBJ1-5, with D perhaps TRBD1 (5 bases). This CDR3 spans 14 amino acids. Germline loops: CDR1 SGHTA, CDR2 FQGTGA. V lost 6 bases, J lost 6 bases, and 15 bases lay in between. CDR3 amino acids: CASSFPGQTQPQHF. CDR3 coding DNA: TGTGCCAGCAGTTTTCCAGGGCAAACTCAGCCCCAGCATTTT. Full variable domain (rest looked up from reference TRBV7-3 and TRBJ1-5): GAGVSQTPSNKVTEKGKYVELRCDPISGHTALYWYRQSLGQGPEFLIYFQGTGAADDSGLPNDRFFAVRPEGSVSTLKIQRTERGDSAVYLCASSFPGQTQPQHFGDGTRLSIL.

This clonotype was detected ten times or more. The rearrangement uses TRBV12-3 or TRBV12-4 and TRBJ1-5, with unresolved D. V lost 7 bases, J lost 3 bases, and 4 bases lay in between. The length of the CDR3 is 11 residues. CDR3 amino acids: CASTYNQPQHF. The CDR3 DNA follows: TGTGCCAGCACCTACAATCAGCCCCAGCATTTT.

J is TRBJ2-5 and V is TRBV7-3; 10 nucleotides align to TRBD2. Germline values: CDR1 SGHTA, CDR2 FQGTGA. V was pared by 4 bases and J by 0 bases, with 5 bases of the junction left unmatched. The CDR3 consists of 16 residues. Written as DNA, the CDR3 is TGTGCCAGCAGCTACCCGGGACTAGCGAACCAAGAGACCCAGTACTTC. It encodes CASSYPGLANQETQYF.

This clonotype was seen a single time. The junction does not match germline at one end; this may be a read error. This chain joins TRBV2 and TRBJ1-4; no definite D call. Germline V lookup: CDR1 SNHLY, CDR2 FYNNEI. The CDR3 has 14 residues. The CDR3 is CASGERQSNDKLFF. The CDR3 nucleotides are TGTGCCAGCGGTGAGCGCCAGAGTAATGACAAACTGTTTTTT. Combining the CDR3 with reference TRBV2 and TRBJ1-4 gives the whole variable domain EPEVTQTPSHQVTQMGQEVILRCVPISNHLYFYWYRQILGQKVEFLVSFYNNEISEKSEIFDDQFSVERPDGSNFTLKIRSTKLEDSAMYFCASGERQSNDKLFFGSGTQLSVL.

Notes on this clonotype: At one of its ends the junction is not consistent with the germline gene, which may arise from a read error. The V and J genes are TRBV12-3 or TRBV12-4 and TRBJ1-5; D unclear. This CDR3 comprises 14 residues. For the CDR3, the DNA is TGTGCCAGCAGTCCTTCCGGAAGCAGTCAGCCCCAGCATTTT. Protein product: CASSPSGSSQPQHF.

The chain recombines TRBV2 with TRBJ1-1, with 9 bases aligning to TRBD1. V gave up 4 bases and J gave up 2 bases; unmatched junction bases: 2. CDR1 and CDR2 (germline): SNHLY, FYNNEI. This CDR3 comprises 14 residues. The CDR3 coding sequence is TGTGCCAGCAGTGGGGGACAGGGAAACACTGAAGCTTTCTTT. Its translation is CASSGGQGNTEAFF.

The rearrangement uses TRBV20-1 and TRBJ2-2; D is unclear. CDR1 and CDR2 from the germline V gene are DFQATT and SNEGSKA (reference sequence). There are 13 residues in the CDR3. The V end lost 4 bases, the J end lost 6 bases, and 12 bases lay between the germline ends. CDR3 sequence reads: CSATKRGSGELFF. The CDR3 DNA follows: TGCAGTGCTACCAAAAGAGGTTCCGGGGAGCTGTTTTTT.